This TCR beta chain was found in a study of T cell responses to AZD1222 COVID-19 vaccine. V was clipped by 2 bases and J by 5 bases, with 3 bases between them. This CDR3 contains 12 residues. In germline, CDR1 is LGHNA, CDR2 YSLEER. The method was immunoSEQ multiplex PCR; TCRdb's version includes in-frame clones alone and lacks a portion of them. The sample includes approximately 76,000 clones, just over 90% of them seen just once. The chain combines TRBV4-3 with TRBJ2-2; D is unresolved. The origin of this receptor is an adult in good health. This specimen consisted of peripheral blood, obtained on day 0 of MenACWY control vaccination. The CDR3, as DNA: TGCGCCAGCAGCCAAAGGACCGGGGAGCTGTTTTTT. Translated: CASSQRTGELFF.